This TCR beta chain was captured by sequencing in a study of blood T cell repertoires in COVID-19 (TCRdb year 2020). Regarding the complete study: Samples from collaborators originated in the United States, Italy and Spain and spanned both the acute and convalescent phases of COVID-19. The prospective study material was composed of cDNA or gDNA derived from T cells, B-cell-depleted T cells, or PBMCs. Deeply sampled blood TCRbeta repertoires from subjects exposed to, actively infected with, or recovered from COVID-19 were included in the dataset. A freely available public database, intended as a resource for researchers studying the immune response to SARS-CoV-2, is where the repertoires were released. The samples were drawn from two sources: the first 160 participants of the ongoing ImmuneRACE study, and 950 to 1,500 subjects contributed by 6 global collaborators. The sample metadata nearly always contained a de-identified subject ID, COVID-19 status, age in years and sex. Where available, HLA class I and class II types were obtained from metadata supplied by the sample provider rather than from assay-based typing. On the study overall, not on this receptor specifically: The quantity of clinical and demographic metadata differed by source and by participant and was supplied without curation.

Spanning cysteine to phenylalanine, the CDR3 consists of 14 amino acids. CDR3 DNA is the only sequence kept; it has 42 bases, read in frame from the first base. Trimmed from V: 2 bases; trimmed from J: 10 bases; junction bases lacking a gene match: 5. The germline V gene (reference sequence) provides CDR1 MNHNY and CDR2 SVGAGI. TCRbeta CDR3 regions were amplified from genomic DNA by means of the immunoSEQ Assay, a bias-controlled multiplex PCR. The authors' analysis ran thus. Nucleated cell counts per sample were estimated from amplification of reference gene primers within the assay. To quantify the absolute abundance of each unique TCRbeta CDR3 rearrangement, sequence reads were collapsed and filtered. For each sample, productive Simpson clonality was calculated as the square root of Simpson's diversity index across productive rearrangements. Imported from immuneACCESS, the table was reduced by TCRdb to in-frame sequences with V and J called. These copies leave out some clones; in studies compared against another copy, an unresolved V gene accounts for under half, and the cause of the remainder is not known. That table furnishes V, J and clone size, whereas the DNA furnished D and trimming. A total of roughly 130,000 clones appear in this sample, roughly 86% of them only once. Jointly, the top ten make up 3% to 4% of the sample.

A note on this clone: Its antigen is still unknown. Base-call qualities are not available, and no considerably larger clone is one nucleotide away.

Whole blood was collected in K2EDTA tubes by collaborating institutions according to the institutions' own protocols. For TCRbeta analysis, collaborators shipped samples in one of three forms: frozen whole blood, isolated PBMCs, or DNA extracted from either of those sample types. The receptor was derived from a woman aged 60 to 75 with acute or convalescent COVID-19. The sequence links TRBV6-6 to TRBJ2-1, and 10 junction bases match TRBD2. The sample comprised peripheral blood. In nucleotide form, the sequence is TGTGCCAGCAGTTACGGTCTAGCGGGAGAGGAGCAGTTCTTC. The translation is CASSYGLAGEEQFF.